Described below is a single T cell receptor beta chain sequence and its context. These data originate in a study of blood T cell repertoires in COVID-19. The CDR3 totals 15 residues. From germline, CDR1 is MDHEN and CDR2 SYDVKM. V was cut by 4 bases and J by 2 bases, with 13 bases left in between. Original processing notes: The authors estimated nucleated cell counts from reference gene primer amplification. The repertoire was sequenced with immunoSEQ multiplex PCR; TCRdb's copy has only in-frame clones and lacks some. V and J calls and clone size come straight from that table; D and trimming were deduced from the DNA. The sample has some 150,000 clones, approximately 84% seen once; the top ten hold under 8.5%.

Sequenced material: peripheral blood. This receptor was obtained from a man between 40 and 49 years old who had recovered from COVID-19. This chain links TRBV28 with TRBJ2-3; TRBD2 might be the D (5 bases). The CDR3 loop reads CASSSRGSPTDTQYF. CDR3 sequence (DNA): TGTGCCAGCAGTTCCCGTGGGAGCCCCACAGATACGCAGTATTTT.